The rows below give T cell receptor beta chains drawn from one sample of a study of CD8 T cells in ankylosing spondylitis. From the 5' RACE reads, TCRdb called clonotypes with MiXCR, one entry per CDR3 protein. The sample shows 250,000 to 400,000 distinct CDR3 sequences, approximately 10% of them seen only once. Sequencing input: blood, either unsorted or a sorted T cell fraction (not recorded which). These receptors all come from a female donor with ankylosing spondylitis or in good health (not recorded which). CDR3s include the opening cysteine and the closing phenylalanine or tryptophan. D genes are given only for firm matches. Clone size appears in some rows only: once, few, many, or a class for an expanded clone.

TRBV20-1	-	TRBJ2-5	-	13	TGCAGTGCTAGAGATTGGGCGGGTGAGACCCAGTACTTC	CSARDWAGETQYF
TRBV6-2/TRBV6-3	-	TRBJ2-2	many	15	TGTGCCAGCAGTTACTCACAGGAGAACACCGGGGAGCTGTTTTTT	CASSYSQENTGELFF
TRBV7-9	-	TRBJ2-7	many	12	TGTGCCAGCAGCTTAGGCCCTCTTCTCCCGTACTTC	CASSLGPLLPYF
TRBV20-1	-	TRBJ2-5	many	13	TGCAGTGCTACGAGGGACGCGGGGGCAGTCTCCCTATTC	CSATRDAGAVSLF
TRBV19	-	TRBJ1-3	-	16	TGTGCCAGTAGTATGGTGTGGCAGGCCTCTGGAAACACCATATATTTT	CASSMVWQASGNTIYF
TRBV12-3/TRBV12-4	-	TRBJ1-2	many	14	TGTGCCAGCAGTTTTACCGGGAGAAACTATGGCTACACCTTC	CASSFTGRNYGYTF
TRBV20-1	-	TRBJ2-1	many	15	TGCAGTGCTAGAGATGGAGCGATCACCTACAATGAGCAGTTCTTC	CSARDGAITYNEQFF
TRBV7-2	TRBD1	TRBJ2-2	many	16	TGTGCCAGCAGCTCGCCAAACAGGGGTTCGGCCGGGGAGCTGTTTTTT	CASSSPNRGSAGELFF
TRBV2	-	TRBJ2-3	-	16	TGTGCCAGCATGGGGGCGGAACGACTTAGCACAGATACGCAGTATTTT	CASMGAERLSTDTQYF
TRBV5-1	-	TRBJ2-7	many	17	TGCGCCAGCAGCTTGACCCCGGATAGCTCGGGATCATACGAGCAGTACTTC	CASSLTPDSSGSYEQYF
TRBV11-2	TRBD1	TRBJ2-1	-	14	TGTGCCAGCAGCTTAGTGGGACAGAACAATGAGCAGTTCTTC	CASSLVGQNNEQFF
TRBV28	TRBD1	TRBJ1-2	many	15	TGTGCCAGCAGTTTCCAGGGACAGGGAAACTATGGCTACACCTTC	CASSFQGQGNYGYTF
TRBV7-6	TRBD1	TRBJ2-1	many	16	TGTGCCAGCAGCTTAGTGGCAGGGGGCGCCGCATTTGAGCAGTTCTTC	CASSLVAGGAAFEQFF
TRBV5-1	-	TRBJ1-1	many	12	TGCGCCAGCAAGGGTCGGAACACTGAAGCTTTCTTT	CASKGRNTEAFF
TRBV20-1	TRBD1	TRBJ2-1	many	17	TGCAGTGCTAGAGACCTGGAATTGACAGGGCCGTACAATGAGCAGTTCTTC	CSARDLELTGPYNEQFF
TRBV7-2	-	TRBJ2-7	many	15	TGTGCCAGCAGCTCCATCGGGGACACCTACTACGAGCAGTACTTC	CASSSIGDTYYEQYF
TRBV3-1	TRBD1	TRBJ1-1	many	15	TGTGCCAGCAGCCTACAGACAGGGGTCGACACTGAAGCTTTCTTT	CASSLQTGVDTEAFF
TRBV28	-	TRBJ2-7	-	15	TGTGCCAGCAGTTTATCCCGAGGCCCTCCCTACGAGCAGTACTTC	CASSLSRGPPYEQYF
TRBV10-2	-	TRBJ2-7	many	13	TGCGCCAGCAGAAGGGGGGACTCCTACGAGCAGTACTTC	CASRRGDSYEQYF
TRBV15	-	TRBJ2-3	many	13	TGTGCCACCAGCTCTGGACCCACAGATACGCAGTATTTT	CATSSGPTDTQYF
TRBV24-1	TRBD2	TRBJ2-1	few	18	TGTGCCACCAGTGGTGGGGGACTAGCGGGGCCGAGCTACAATGAGCAGTTCTTC	CATSGGGLAGPSYNEQFF
TRBV5-1	-	TRBJ1-1	many	12	TGCGCCAGCAGCTCTACGGATCTTGAAGCTTTCTTT	CASSSTDLEAFF
TRBV19	-	TRBJ1-5	few	15	TGTGCCACCAGGCCGGGAGGGGCGAACAATCAGCCCCAGCATTTT	CATRPGGANNQPQHF
TRBV5-5	-	TRBJ1-5	few	13	TGTGCCAGCAGCTCCTCATATGATCAGCCCCAGCATTTT	CASSSSYDQPQHF
TRBV20-1	-	TRBJ1-1	many	14	TGCAGTGCTAGAGGAAGCGGGGGCATAACTGAAGCTTTCTTT	CSARGSGGITEAFF
TRBV6-5	TRBD1	TRBJ2-1	many	16	TGTGCCAGCAGTTTCTTATCAGGGGGTTCCTACAATGAGCAGTTCTTC	CASSFLSGGSYNEQFF
TRBV18	-	TRBJ2-5	few	16	TGTGCCAGCTCACCCTTCGGGGCGCCAACTGGAGAGACCCAGTACTTC	CASSPFGAPTGETQYF
TRBV2	-	TRBJ1-1	-	12	TGTGCCAGCAGGGCCGGACAGACCGAAGCTTTCTTT	CASRAGQTEAFF
TRBV10-3	TRBD1	TRBJ2-7	many	16	TGTGCCATCAGTGAGTCTGGGACAGGGGCTAACCACGAGCAGTACTTC	CAISESGTGANHEQYF
TRBV12-3/TRBV12-4	-	TRBJ2-1	few	15	TGTGCCAGCAGTTTAAGGGAGAATCCTTACAATGAGCAGTTCTTC	CASSLRENPYNEQFF
TRBV28	TRBD1	TRBJ1-1	-	15	TGTGCCAGCAGCGCCCGGGACAGGGATTTTTCTGGAGCTTTCTTT	CASSARDRDFSGAFF
TRBV27	-	TRBJ2-4	many	15	TGTGCCAGCAGTTTGTATCGGGGGGCGGAAAACATTCAGTACTTC	CASSLYRGAENIQYF
TRBV7-9	TRBD1	TRBJ2-1	-	15	TGTGCCAGCAGTTTCCCGGGACAGGCCTACAATGAGCAGTTCTTC	CASSFPGQAYNEQFF
TRBV7-2	-	TRBJ1-2	many	15	TGTGCCAGCAGCTACCGAGGCCAGCCCGGCTATGGCTACACCTTC	CASSYRGQPGYGYTF
TRBV4-3	-	TRBJ2-7	many	15	TGCGCCAGCAGCCAACAAGAAGGGAAGAGCTACGAGCAGTACTTC	CASSQQEGKSYEQYF
TRBV9	TRBD1	TRBJ2-1	-	13	TGTGCCAGCAGCGTAGAGACAGGGTATGAGCAGTTCTTC	CASSVETGYEQFF
TRBV10-1	-	TRBJ1-5	-	13	TGCGCCAGTTCGCAGGGAATTGGGCAGCCCCAGCATTTT	CASSQGIGQPQHF
TRBV20-1	-	TRBJ1-1	many	11	TGCAGTGCAGAACAGGGCACTGAAGCTTTCTTT	CSAEQGTEAFF
TRBV7-2	TRBD2	TRBJ2-3	-	15	TGTGCCAGCACCCTCGGCGGGGGAAACACAGATACGCAGTATTTT	CASTLGGGNTDTQYF
TRBV12-3/TRBV12-4	-	TRBJ1-5	many	13	TGTGCCAGCAGTTTAATGGGCGATCAGCCCCAGCATTTT	CASSLMGDQPQHF
TRBV5-6	TRBD2	TRBJ2-3	many	17	TGTGCCAGCAGCTCCTGGGGAGCGGGGGCGAACACAGATACGCAGTATTTT	CASSSWGAGANTDTQYF
TRBV27	TRBD2	TRBJ2-1	many	18	TGTGCCAGCAGTTCCACTCCCCTGGCGGGAGGGCCCCGTAGTGAGCAGTTCTTC	CASSSTPLAGGPRSEQFF
TRBV25-1	-	TRBJ2-1	few	16	TGTGCCAGCAGTGAATCGAAGAACCTCTTATACAATGAGCAGTTCTTC	CASSESKNLLYNEQFF
TRBV20-1	TRBD2	TRBJ2-1	few	17	TGCAGTGCTAGAGACGACCAGCCTAGCGGGATCGCCAATGAGCAGTTCTTC	CSARDDQPSGIANEQFF
TRBV7-2	TRBD2	TRBJ2-7	-	17	TGTGCCAGCAGCCTGACGACTAGCGGGAGCAGCTCCTACGAGCAGTACTTC	CASSLTTSGSSSYEQYF